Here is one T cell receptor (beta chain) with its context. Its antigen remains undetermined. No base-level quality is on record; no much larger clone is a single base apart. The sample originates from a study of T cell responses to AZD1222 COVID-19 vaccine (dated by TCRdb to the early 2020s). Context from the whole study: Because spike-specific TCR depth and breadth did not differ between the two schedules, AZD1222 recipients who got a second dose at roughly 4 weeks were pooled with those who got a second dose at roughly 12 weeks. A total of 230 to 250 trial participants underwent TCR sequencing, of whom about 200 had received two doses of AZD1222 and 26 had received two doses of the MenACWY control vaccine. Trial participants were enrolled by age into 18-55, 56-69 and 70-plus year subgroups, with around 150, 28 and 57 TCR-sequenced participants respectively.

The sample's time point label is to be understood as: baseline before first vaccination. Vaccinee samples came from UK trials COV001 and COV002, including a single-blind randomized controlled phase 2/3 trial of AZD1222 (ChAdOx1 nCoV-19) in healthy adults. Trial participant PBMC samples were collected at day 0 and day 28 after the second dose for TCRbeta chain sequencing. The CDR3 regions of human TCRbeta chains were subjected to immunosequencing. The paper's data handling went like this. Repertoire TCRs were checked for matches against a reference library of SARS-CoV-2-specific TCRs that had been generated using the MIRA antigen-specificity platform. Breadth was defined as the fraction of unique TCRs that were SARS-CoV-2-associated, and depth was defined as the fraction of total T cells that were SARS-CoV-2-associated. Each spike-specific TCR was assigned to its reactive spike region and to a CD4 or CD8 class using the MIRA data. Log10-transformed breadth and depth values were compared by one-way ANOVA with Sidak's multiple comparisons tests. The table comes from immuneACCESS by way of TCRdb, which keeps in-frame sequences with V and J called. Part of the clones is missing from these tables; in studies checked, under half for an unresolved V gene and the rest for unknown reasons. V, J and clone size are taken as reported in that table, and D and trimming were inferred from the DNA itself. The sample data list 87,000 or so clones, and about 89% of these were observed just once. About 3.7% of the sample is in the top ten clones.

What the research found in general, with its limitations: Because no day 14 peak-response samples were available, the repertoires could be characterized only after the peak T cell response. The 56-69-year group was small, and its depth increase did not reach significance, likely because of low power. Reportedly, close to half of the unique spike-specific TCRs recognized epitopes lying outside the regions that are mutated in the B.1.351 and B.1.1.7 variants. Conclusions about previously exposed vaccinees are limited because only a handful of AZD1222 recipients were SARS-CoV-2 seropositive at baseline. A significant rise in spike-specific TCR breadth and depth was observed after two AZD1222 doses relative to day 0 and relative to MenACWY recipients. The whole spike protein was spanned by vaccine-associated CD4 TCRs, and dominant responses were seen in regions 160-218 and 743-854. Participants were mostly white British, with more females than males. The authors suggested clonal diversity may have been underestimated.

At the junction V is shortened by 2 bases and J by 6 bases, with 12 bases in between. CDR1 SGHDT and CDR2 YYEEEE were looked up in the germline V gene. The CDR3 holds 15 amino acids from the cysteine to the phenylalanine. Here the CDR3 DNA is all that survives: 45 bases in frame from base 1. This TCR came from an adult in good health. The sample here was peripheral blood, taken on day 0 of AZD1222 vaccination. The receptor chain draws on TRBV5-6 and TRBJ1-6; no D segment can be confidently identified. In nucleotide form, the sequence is TGTGCCAGCAGCTTCGGGCCCGACGGTAATTCACCCCTCCACTTT. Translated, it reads CASSFGPDGNSPLHF.